The 27 T cell receptor beta chains reported below all come from one sample, sequenced in a study of response to subunit inactivated influenza vaccine. TCRdb re-called the RT-PCR reads through MiXCR, storing one row per CDR3 protein. The sample holds 600,000 to 850,000 distinct CDR3 sequences, about 14% seen once. Material: PBMCs from blood, obtained roughly 15 days before vaccination. All receptors come from a man aged 45-60 years who received an inactivated influenza vaccine.

This clonotype was counted between two and nine times. The rearrangement links TRBV15 to TRBJ2-1; 8 bases are a match to TRBD2. Looked up from germline, CDR1 is LNHNV and CDR2 is YYDKDF (reference sequence). Germline trimming cut 3 bases from V and 1 base from J; bases unmatched to any gene: 2. This CDR3 has 15 amino acids. The CDR3 DNA is TGTGCCACCAGCAGCAGCGGGGGATCCTACAATGAGCAGTTCTTC. As protein: CATSSSGGSYNEQFF.

The genes are TRBV27 and TRBJ2-7; 9 nucleotides align to TRBD1. J was trimmed by 4 bases and V by 6 bases; bases with no gene match: 10. Germline V gene lookup returns CDR1 MNHEY and CDR2 SMNVEV (reference sequence). This CDR3 spans 15 amino acids. The CDR3 DNA follows: TGTGCCAGCAGACGACAGGGGGGTAAGTCTTACGAGCAGTACTTC. It specifies CASRRQGGKSYEQYF.

This clonotype has ten or more counts. This chain connects TRBV4-3 to TRBJ1-2; D is ambiguous. Germline CDR1 reads LGHNA; CDR2 reads YSLEER. The CDR3 spans 14 residues. The V end was cut by 1 base, the J end by 8 bases, with 14 bases between. In DNA, the CDR3 is TGCGCCAGCAGCCAAGTCCTTACCGAGGTGGGCTACACCTTC. Residues: CASSQVLTEVGYTF.

This clonotype was detected only a few times. V and J are TRBV2 and TRBJ1-4; maybe TRBD1 (6 bases). The CDR3 loop spans 17 amino acids. Germline assignment: CDR1 SNHLY and CDR2 FYNNEI. Trimming took off 6 bases at V and 7 bases at J, with 24 bases between the two ends. The CDR3 region is CASSTTDRPFPSEKLFF. The CDR3 DNA reads as TGTGCCAGCAGCACAACCGACAGGCCCTTCCCCAGTGAAAAACTGTTTTTT.

This chain joins TRBV15 and TRBJ1-6, with unresolved D. CDR1 and CDR2 from the germline V gene are LNHNV and YYDKDF (reference sequence). V dropped 1 base and J dropped 7 bases, with 11 bases sitting between them. The CDR3 covers 15 residues. The CDR3 bases are TGTGCCACCAGCAGAGTTACGATCGGGAATTCACCCCTCCACTTT. Its translation: CATSRVTIGNSPLHF.

This clonotype was detected a few times. CDR3 loop: CASSESSGSRQPQHF. CDR3 DNA sequence: TGTGCCAGCAGTGAAAGTAGTGGTTCGCGGCAGCCCCAGCATTTT. This sequence joins TRBV6-1 and TRBJ1-5; the D is unclear. Germline CDR1 and CDR2: MNHNS and SASEGT. The germline V and J ends were trimmed by 2 bases and 7 bases, with 15 bases remaining between them. There are 15 residues in the CDR3.

The rearrangement uses TRBV18 and TRBJ2-7; D may be TRBD1 or TRBD2 (6 bases each). The CDR3 totals 13 residues. CDR1 and CDR2 (germline): KGHSH, LQKENI. Between the trimmed V and J ends, which lost 0 bases and 6 bases, there was a span of 9 bases. The CDR3 is CASSPPEGGEQYF. For the CDR3, the DNA is TGTGCCAGCTCACCACCGGAGGGGGGCGAGCAGTACTTC.

Notes on this clonotype: Given a much more abundant clone one base away, this may be a read error. The V call is TRBV20-1, the J call TRBJ2-1; 13 positions match TRBD2. CDR1 DFQATT and CDR2 SNEGSKA come from the germline V gene (reference sequence). The V segment lost 3 bases and the J segment 6 bases; nucleotides outside the gene matches: 8. There are 16 residues in the CDR3. CDR3 bases: TGCAGTGCTAGTTGGAGACTAGCGGGGGGACGCAATGAGCAGTTCTTC. Its protein product is CSASWRLAGGRNEQFF.

This clonotype was found a few times. The DNA for the CDR3 is TGCAGCGTTAGCGGGAGGGCCCTGTATGAGCAGTACTTC. This translates into CSVSGRALYEQYF. This sequence joins TRBV20-1 and TRBJ2-7; the match to TRBD2 covers 11 bases. There are 13 residues in the CDR3. Germline V gene lookup returns CDR1 DFQATT and CDR2 SNEGSKA (reference sequence).

V is TRBV20-1 and J is TRBJ1-5, with a possible D match to TRBD1 (6 bases). V lost 4 bases and J lost 0, with 10 bases in between. Per the germline V gene, CDR1 is DFQATT and CDR2 is SNEGSKA (reference sequence). There are 14 residues in the CDR3. The CDR3 here is CSAIRGGSNQPQHF. The CDR3 bases are TGCAGTGCTATCAGGGGAGGTAGCAATCAGCCCCAGCATTTT.

A few counts support this clonotype. The chain has TRBV3-1 and TRBJ2-3; D tentatively reads TRBD1 or TRBD2 (5 bases each). Germline V gene lookup returns CDR1 LGHDT and CDR2 YNNKEL (reference sequence). The V and J ends lost 0 bases and 2 bases respectively, with 9 bases between them. The CDR3 has 15 amino acids. CDR3 nucleotide sequence: TGTGCCAGCAGCCAAGAGGGGACCTTCACAGATACGCAGTATTTT. Protein: CASSQEGTFTDTQYF.

This clonotype was detected only a few times. The V gene is TRBV7-9, the J gene TRBJ2-3; D uncertain. The V and J ends lost 5 bases and 2 bases respectively, with 14 bases between them. This CDR3 comprises 15 residues. The germline gives CDR1 SEHNR, CDR2 FQNEAQ (reference sequence). The CDR3 coding sequence is TGTGCCAGCAGCCCAGGTCCCGAGGCCACAGATACGCAGTATTTT. It encodes CASSPGPEATDTQYF.

The chain combines TRBV29-1 with TRBJ2-7; D is ambiguous. V was clipped by 1 base and J by 4 bases, with 8 bases between them. This CDR3 has 12 amino acids. From germline, CDR1 is SQVTM and CDR2 ANQGSEA. CDR3 sequence (DNA): TGCAGCGTTGAAGCTTCTCCTTACGAGCAGTACTTC. Encoded protein: CSVEASPYEQYF.

In this sample, this clonotype turned up a few times. The V gene is TRBV4-3, the J gene TRBJ2-5; 8 nucleotides line up with TRBD2. CDR3 size: 15 residues. The V and J ends lost 0 bases and 5 bases, in that order; junction bases with no gene match: 5. From germline, CDR1 is LGHNA and CDR2 YSLEER. The CDR3 coding sequence is TGCGCCAGCAGCCAAGATTGGACTAGCTTCGAGACCCAGTACTTC. Its protein is CASSQDWTSFETQYF.

The chain has TRBV3-1 and TRBJ2-3; D possibly corresponds to TRBD2 (5 bases). The CDR3 contains 15 residues. Trimming stripped 4 bases from V and 3 bases from J, with 14 bases between. Germline V lookup: CDR1 LGHDT, CDR2 YNNKEL (reference sequence). The CDR3 DNA sequence: TGTGCCAGCAGCCGCCACGCAGCGGAGACAGATACGCAGTATTTT. Translated: CASSRHAAETDTQYF.

There are many counts of this clonotype. V usage is TRBV18 and J usage is TRBJ2-2; TRBD2 is a possible D gene (5 bases). The V end was cut by 0 bases, the J end by 2 bases, with 10 bases between. Germline V CDR1 and CDR2: KGHSH, LQKENI. The CDR3 has 16 residues. The DNA of the CDR3 is TGTGCCAGCTCACCACCGTTTCGACTAAACACCGGGGAGCTGTTTTTT. This codes for CASSPPFRLNTGELFF.

This clonotype was observed at least ten times. The junction departs from the called germline gene at one end, perhaps through a read error. This chain connects TRBV7-2 to TRBJ2-7, with 8 bases identical to TRBD1. CDR1 is SGHTA and CDR2 is FQGNSA in the germline V gene. The CDR3 length is 14 residues. The CDR3 coding sequence is TGCGCCAGCAGTCTTGACAGGGGAGCCTACGAGCAGTACTTC. Protein sequence: CASSLDRGAYEQYF. The entire variable domain, with the rest obtained from reference TRBV7-2 and TRBJ2-7, is as follows: GAGVSQSPSNKVTEKGKDVELRCDPISGHTALYWYRQSLGQGLEFLIYFQGNSAPDKSGLPSDRFSAERTGGSVSTLTIQRTQQEDSAVYLCASSLDRGAYEQYFGPGTRLTVT.

This clonotype is a singleton in its sample. The chain employs TRBV4-1 and TRBJ1-1, with D hard to call. The germline CDR1 and CDR2 sequences are MGHRA and YSYEKL. The CDR3 extends over 12 amino acids. V was cut by 7 bases and J by 10 bases, with 16 bases left in between. The CDR3 sequence: CASIQLQNRAFF. CDR3 sequence (DNA): TGCGCCAGCATCCAGTTACAGAACCGAGCTTTCTTT.

This clonotype was counted between two and nine times. The J gene is TRBJ1-4, the V gene TRBV7-9; D not certain. V shed 11 bases and J shed 5 bases, with 9 bases lying between them. From germline, CDR1 is SEHNR and CDR2 FQNEAQ (reference sequence). CDR3 length equals 11 residues. The CDR3 DNA reads as TGTGCCTCGGTAGGGAATGAAAAACTGTTTTTT. Its translation: CASVGNEKLFF.

The chain combines TRBV20-1 with TRBJ2-1, with 13 positions matching TRBD2. CDR3 length equals 15 residues. Germline values: CDR1 DFQATT, CDR2 SNEGSKA (reference sequence). V lost 6 bases to trimming and J lost 4 bases; unmatched junction nucleotides: 6. CDR3 nucleotides: TGCAGTGCAAGGACTAGCGGGGGTCTGTACAATGAGCAGTTCTTC. Protein product: CSARTSGGLYNEQFF.

The chain uses TRBV6-1 and TRBJ1-6, with no clear D. The CDR3 consists of 15 residues. Per the germline V gene, CDR1 is MNHNS and CDR2 is SASEGT. Between the trimmed V and J ends, which lost 5 bases and 1 base, there was a span of 9 bases. The CDR3 sequence: CASSNEGSYNSPLHF. For the CDR3, the DNA is TGTGCCAGCAGTAATGAGGGATCCTATAATTCACCCCTCCACTTT.

This clonotype occurred a few times. The V gene is TRBV5-4, the J gene TRBJ1-1; 9 bases line up with TRBD1. The CDR3 has 14 amino acids. The germline gives CDR1 SGHNT, CDR2 YYREEE (reference sequence). V was pared by 4 bases and J by 5 bases, with 6 bases of the junction left unmatched. The CDR3 DNA is TGTGCCAGCAGCGACCGGACAGGGGAAACTGAAGCTTTCTTT. It yields the protein CASSDRTGETEAFF.

J is TRBJ1-6 and V is TRBV15, with D possibly being TRBD1 (6 bases). V was cut by 6 bases and J by 10 bases, with 16 bases left in between. This CDR3 contains 14 residues. The germline V gene has CDR1 LNHNV and CDR2 YYDKDF (reference sequence). CDR3 amino acids: CATRSGQTASPLHF. CDR3 sequence (DNA): TGTGCCACCAGAAGTGGACAGACAGCCTCACCCCTCCACTTT.

This clonotype has ten or more counts. The rearrangement joins TRBV5-1 to TRBJ1-1, with D perhaps matching TRBD1 (5 bases). Trimming left V 4 bases short and J 6 bases short, with 10 bases between. Germline V gene lookup returns CDR1 SGHRS and CDR2 YFSETQ. The CDR3 extends over 12 amino acids. As DNA, the CDR3 is TGCGCCAGCAGCCTGGGGACCCCTGAAGCTTTCTTT. The encoded protein is CASSLGTPEAFF. Drawing the rest from reference TRBV5-1 and TRBJ1-1, the complete variable domain is KAGVTQTPRYLIKTRGQQVTLSCSPISGHRSVSWYQQTPGQGLQFLFEYFSETQRNKGNFPGRFSGRQFSNSRSEMNVSTLELGDSALYLCASSLGTPEAFFGQGTRLTVV.

This clonotype was picked up many times. The chain joins TRBV28 to TRBJ2-1; 9 nucleotides align to TRBD2. CDR1 is MDHEN, CDR2 SYDVKM, per germline. The CDR3 sequence is 16 residues long. With V trimmed by 5 bases and J by 7 bases, 12 bases remained unmatched. This CDR3 is CASSTRPSGVRNEQFF. The CDR3 nucleotides read TGTGCCAGCAGTACTAGGCCTAGCGGGGTCAGGAATGAGCAGTTCTTC.

This clonotype was observed many times. The J gene is TRBJ2-7, the V gene TRBV28, with 7 bases matching TRBD1. Losses at the gene ends were 6 bases for V and 2 bases for J; bases not matched to a gene: 13. CDR1 MDHEN and CDR2 SYDVKM come from the germline V gene. The CDR3 sequence is 16 residues long. CDR3 DNA: TGTGCCAGCAGGGGACCTCCGGGACAGCCGACCTACGAGCAGTACTTC. Encoded protein: CASRGPPGQPTYEQYF.

The chain is built from TRBV18 and TRBJ2-7; D is unresolved. Germline V gene data show CDR1 as KGHSH and CDR2 as LQKENI. V was shortened by 0 bases and J by 7 bases, with 16 bases between the two germline ends. This CDR3 spans 15 amino acids. CDR3 sequence reads: CASSPPSPASGEQYF. The DNA of the CDR3 is TGTGCCAGCTCACCACCTTCGCCAGCCTCTGGGGAGCAGTACTTC.